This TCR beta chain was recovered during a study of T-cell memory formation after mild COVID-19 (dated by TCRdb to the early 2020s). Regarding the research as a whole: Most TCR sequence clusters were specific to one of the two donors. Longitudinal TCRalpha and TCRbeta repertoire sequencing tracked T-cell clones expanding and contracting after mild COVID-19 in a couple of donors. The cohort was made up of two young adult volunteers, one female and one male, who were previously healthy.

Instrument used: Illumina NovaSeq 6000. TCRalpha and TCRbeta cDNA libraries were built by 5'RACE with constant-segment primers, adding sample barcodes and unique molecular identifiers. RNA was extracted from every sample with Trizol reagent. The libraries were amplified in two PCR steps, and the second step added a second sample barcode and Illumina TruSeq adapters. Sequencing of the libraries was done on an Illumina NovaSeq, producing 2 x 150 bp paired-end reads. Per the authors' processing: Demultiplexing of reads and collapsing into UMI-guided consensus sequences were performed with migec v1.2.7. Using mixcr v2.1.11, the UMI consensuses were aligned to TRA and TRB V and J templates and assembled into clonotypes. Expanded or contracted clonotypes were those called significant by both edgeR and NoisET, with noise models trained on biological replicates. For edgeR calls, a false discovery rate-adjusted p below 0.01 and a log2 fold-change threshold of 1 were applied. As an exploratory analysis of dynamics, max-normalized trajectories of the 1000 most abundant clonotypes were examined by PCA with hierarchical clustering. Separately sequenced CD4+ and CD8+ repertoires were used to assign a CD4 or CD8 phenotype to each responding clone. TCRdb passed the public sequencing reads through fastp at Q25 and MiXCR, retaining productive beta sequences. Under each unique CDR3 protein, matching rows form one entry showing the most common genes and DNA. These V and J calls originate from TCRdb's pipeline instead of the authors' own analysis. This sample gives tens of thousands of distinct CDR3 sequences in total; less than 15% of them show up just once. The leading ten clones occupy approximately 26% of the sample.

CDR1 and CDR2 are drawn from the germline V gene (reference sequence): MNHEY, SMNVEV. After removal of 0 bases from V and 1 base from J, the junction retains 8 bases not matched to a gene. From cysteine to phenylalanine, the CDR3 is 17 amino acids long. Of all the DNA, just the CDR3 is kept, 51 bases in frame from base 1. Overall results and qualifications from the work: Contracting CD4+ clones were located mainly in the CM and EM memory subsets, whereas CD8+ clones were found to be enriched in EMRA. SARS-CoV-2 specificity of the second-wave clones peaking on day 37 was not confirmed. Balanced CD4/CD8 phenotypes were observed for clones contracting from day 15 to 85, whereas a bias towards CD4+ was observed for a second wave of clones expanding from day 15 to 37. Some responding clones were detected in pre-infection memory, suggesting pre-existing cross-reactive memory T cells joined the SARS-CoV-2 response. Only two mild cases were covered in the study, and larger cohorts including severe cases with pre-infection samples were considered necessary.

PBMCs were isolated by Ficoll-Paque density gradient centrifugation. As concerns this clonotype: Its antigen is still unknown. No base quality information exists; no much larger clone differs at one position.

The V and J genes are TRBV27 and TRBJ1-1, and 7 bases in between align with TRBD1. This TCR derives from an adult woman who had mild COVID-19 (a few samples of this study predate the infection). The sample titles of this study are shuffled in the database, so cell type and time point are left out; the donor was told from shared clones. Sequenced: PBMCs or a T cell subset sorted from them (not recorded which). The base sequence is TGTGCCAGCAGTTTATCGGGGGCCAGGGGGAGGAACACTGAAGCTTTCTTT. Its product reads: CASSLSGARGRNTEAFF.